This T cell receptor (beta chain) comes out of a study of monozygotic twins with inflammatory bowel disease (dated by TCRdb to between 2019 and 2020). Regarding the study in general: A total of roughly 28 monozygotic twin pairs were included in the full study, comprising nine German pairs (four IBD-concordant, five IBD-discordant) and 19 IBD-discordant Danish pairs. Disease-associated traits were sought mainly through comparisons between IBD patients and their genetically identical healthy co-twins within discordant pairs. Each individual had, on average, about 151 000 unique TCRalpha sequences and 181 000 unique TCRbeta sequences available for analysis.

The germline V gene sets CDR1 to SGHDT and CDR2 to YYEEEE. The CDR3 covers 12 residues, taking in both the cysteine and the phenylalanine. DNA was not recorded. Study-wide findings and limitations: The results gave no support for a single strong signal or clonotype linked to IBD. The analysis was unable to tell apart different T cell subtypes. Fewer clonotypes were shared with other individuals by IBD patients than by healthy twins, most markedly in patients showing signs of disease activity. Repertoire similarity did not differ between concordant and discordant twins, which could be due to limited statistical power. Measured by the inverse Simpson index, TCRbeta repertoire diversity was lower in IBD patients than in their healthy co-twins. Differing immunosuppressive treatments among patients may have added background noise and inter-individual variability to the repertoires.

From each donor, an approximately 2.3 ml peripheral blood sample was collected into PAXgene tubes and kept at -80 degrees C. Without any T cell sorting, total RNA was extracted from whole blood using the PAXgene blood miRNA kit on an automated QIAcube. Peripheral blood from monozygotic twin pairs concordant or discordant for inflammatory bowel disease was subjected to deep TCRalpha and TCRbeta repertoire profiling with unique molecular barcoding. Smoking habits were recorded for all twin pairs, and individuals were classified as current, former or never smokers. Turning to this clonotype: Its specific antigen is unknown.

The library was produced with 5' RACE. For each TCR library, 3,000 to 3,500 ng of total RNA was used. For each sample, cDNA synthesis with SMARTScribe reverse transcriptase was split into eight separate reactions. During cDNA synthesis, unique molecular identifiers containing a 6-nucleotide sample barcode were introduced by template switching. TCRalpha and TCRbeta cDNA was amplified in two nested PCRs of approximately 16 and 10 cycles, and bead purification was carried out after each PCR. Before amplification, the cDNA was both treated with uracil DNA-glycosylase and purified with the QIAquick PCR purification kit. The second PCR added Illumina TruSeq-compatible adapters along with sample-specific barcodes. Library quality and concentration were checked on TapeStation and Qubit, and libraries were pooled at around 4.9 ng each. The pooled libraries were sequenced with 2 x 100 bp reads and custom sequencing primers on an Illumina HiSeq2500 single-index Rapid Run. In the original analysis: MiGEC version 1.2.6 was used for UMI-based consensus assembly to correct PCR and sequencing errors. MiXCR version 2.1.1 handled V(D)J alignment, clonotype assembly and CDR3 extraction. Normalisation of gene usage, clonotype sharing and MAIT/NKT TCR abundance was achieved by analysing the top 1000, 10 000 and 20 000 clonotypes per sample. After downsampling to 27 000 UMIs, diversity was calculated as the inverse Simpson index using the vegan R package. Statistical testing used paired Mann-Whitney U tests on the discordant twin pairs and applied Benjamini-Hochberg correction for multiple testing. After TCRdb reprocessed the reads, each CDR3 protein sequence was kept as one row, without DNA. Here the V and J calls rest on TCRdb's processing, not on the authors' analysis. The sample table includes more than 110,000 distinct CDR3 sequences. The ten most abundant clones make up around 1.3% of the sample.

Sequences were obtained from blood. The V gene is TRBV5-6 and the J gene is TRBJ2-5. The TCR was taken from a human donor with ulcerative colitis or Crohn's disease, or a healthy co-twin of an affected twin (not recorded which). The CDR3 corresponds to CASRDIQETQYF.